This is a list of T cell receptor beta chains from one sample in a study of blood T cell repertoires in COVID-19. Assay used: immunoSEQ multiplex PCR; TCRdb lists only in-frame clones, some missing. This sample has tens of thousands of clones, with roughly 88% found just once. What was sequenced was peripheral blood. Source of these receptors: a man aged 65 to 85 with acute or convalescent COVID-19. Each CDR3 is given with its conserved first and last residue. D genes are given only for firm matches. Size values are once, few and many counts, or a class for expanded clones, and some rows have none.

>.|.|TRBV10-3|TRBJ2-3
CAISESRRTAGTDTQYF
TGTGCCATCAGTGAGTCTAGACGGACAGCCGGGACAGATACGCAGTATTTT
>.|.|TRBV7-9|TRBJ2-3
CASSSNYGGDTDTQYF
TGTGCCAGCAGCTCTAACTACGGGGGAGACACAGATACGCAGTATTTT
>.|.|TRBV4-2|TRBJ2-7
CASSQEMGFLYEQYF
TGTGCCAGCAGCCAAGAGATGGGCTTCCTCTACGAGCAGTACTTC
>.|TRBD2|TRBV11-3|TRBJ2-7
CASSSGLAGGLYEQYF
TGTGCCAGCAGCTCAGGACTAGCGGGGGGGCTCTACGAGCAGTACTTC
>few|TRBD1|TRBV6-5|TRBJ1-2
CASTGTGGFGYTF
TGTGCCAGTACCGGGACAGGGGGCTTTGGCTACACCTTC
>.|.|TRBV3-1/TRBV3-2|TRBJ2-1
CASRGGNEQFF
TGTGCTAGTCGAGGGGGAAATGAGCAGTTCTTC
>.|.|TRBV19|TRBJ1-1
CASSPRGRVAFF
TGTGCCAGTAGTCCGAGGGGGAGAGTAGCTTTCTTT
>once|.|TRBV19|TRBJ2-1
CASRKTGGGSYNEQFF
TGTGCCAGTAGAAAAACAGGGGGGGGTTCTTACAATGAGCAGTTCTTC
>few|.|TRBV3-1/TRBV3-2|TRBJ1-1
CASSQANPQGRTEAFF
TGTGCCAGCAGCCAGGCTAACCCACAGGGCAGAACTGAAGCTTTCTTT
>.|TRBD1|TRBV14|TRBJ1-1
CASSQVGTGYTEAFF
TGTGCCAGCAGCCAAGTTGGGACAGGGTACACTGAAGCTTTCTTT
>.|.|TRBV29-1|TRBJ2-3
CSATEDTQYF
TGCAGCGCTACGGAGGATACGCAGTATTTT
>.|TRBD1|TRBV7-8|TRBJ1-6
CASSRGTANSPLHF
TGTGCCAGCAGCAGAGGGACAGCCAATTCACCCCTCCACTTT
>.|TRBD2|TRBV25-1|TRBJ2-1
CASSELWGGRGNEQFF
TGTGCCAGCAGTGAATTGTGGGGGGGACGGGGCAATGAGCAGTTCTTC
>few|TRBD1|TRBV5-4|TRBJ1-4
CASSSSGGGNDEKLFF
TGTGCCAGCAGCTCCTCGGGAGGGGGCAATGATGAAAAACTGTTTTTT
>.|TRBD2|TRBV4-1|TRBJ2-2
CASSQEIGLARTGELFF
TGCGCCAGCAGCCAAGAGATAGGACTAGCGAGAACCGGGGAGCTGTTTTTT
>.|.|TRBV28|TRBJ1-2
CASSLRSGYGYTF
TGTGCCAGCAGTTTACGATCGGGTTACGGCTACACCTTC
>.|.|TRBV12-3/TRBV12-4|TRBJ1-2
CASTSRGVLGYTF
TGTGCCAGCACCTCCCGCGGGGTACTAGGCTACACCTTC
>.|.|TRBV6-5|TRBJ2-7
CASSKTDPYEQYF
TGTGCCAGCAGTAAGACAGATCCCTACGAGCAGTACTTC
>.|.|TRBV4-1|TRBJ1-4
CASSQVRTNEKLFF
TGCGCCAGCAGCCAAGTGAGGACTAATGAAAAACTGTTTTTT
>.|TRBD2|TRBV7-9|TRBJ2-2
CASSFPAGEPNTGELFF
TGTGCCAGCAGCTTTCCAGCGGGGGAACCCAACACCGGGGAGCTGTTTTTT
>.|.|TRBV6-1|TRBJ1-6
CASSEVVGGVFVSPLHF
TGTGCCAGCAGTGAAGTAGTAGGAGGGGTATTTGTTTCACCCCTCCACTTT
>.|.|TRBV28|TRBJ1-3
CASSYRGELPFNSGNTIYF
TGTGCCAGCAGTTATAGAGGCGAGCTACCTTTTAACTCTGGAAACACCATATATTTT
>.|.|TRBV2|TRBJ1-2
CASAEERTDNYGYTF
TGTGCCAGCGCAGAGGAGAGGACAGACAACTATGGCTACACCTTC
>.|TRBD1|TRBV6-5|TRBJ1-2
CASRDQGALGYTF
TGTGCCAGCAGGGATCAGGGGGCGCTTGGCTACACCTTC
>.|.|TRBV21-1|TRBJ1-1
CASRLPTGEMNTEAFF
TGTGCCAGCCGCCTACCGACAGGGGAGATGAACACTGAAGCTTTCTTT
>.|.|TRBV5-8|TRBJ1-1
CASTLRDTNTEAFF
TGTGCCAGCACCCTCCGGGACACTAATACTGAAGCTTTCTTT
>.|TRBD1|TRBV12-5|TRBJ1-2
CASGFMTGGDYGYTF
TGTGCTAGTGGTTTCATGACAGGGGGGGACTATGGCTACACCTTC
>.|.|TRBV11-2|TRBJ2-7
CASSLGGAKSYEQYF
TGTGCCAGCAGCTTAGGGGGAGCTAAAAGCTACGAGCAGTACTTC
>.|.|TRBV5-1|TRBJ2-7
CASNGRTGSTYEQYF
TGCGCCAGCAACGGGAGGACAGGGAGTACCTACGAGCAGTACTTC
>.|.|TRBV5-1|TRBJ2-5
CASSIRETQYF
TGCGCCAGCAGCATCAGAGAGACCCAGTACTTC
>.|.|TRBV7-6|TRBJ2-7
CASSSYYEQYF
TGTGCCAGCAGCTCGTATTACGAGCAGTACTTC
>.|TRBD1|TRBV19|TRBJ2-3
CASRRDRVSTDTQYF
TGTGCCAGTAGGCGGGACAGGGTCAGCACAGATACGCAGTATTTT
>.|.|TRBV27|TRBJ2-2
CASSSYTGELFF
TGTGCCAGCAGTTCTTACACCGGGGAGCTGTTTTTT
>.|.|TRBV2|TRBJ1-3
CASRVGQTGNTIYF
TGTGCCAGCAGGGTCGGACAAACTGGAAACACCATATATTTT
>once|TRBD1|TRBV19|TRBJ1-1
CASSIRGHTEAFF
TGTGCCAGTAGTATCAGGGGGCACACTGAAGCTTTCTTT
>.|TRBD2|TRBV15|TRBJ2-7
CATSRDGGVTYEQYF
TGTGCCACCAGCAGAGATGGGGGGGTGACCTACGAGCAGTACTTC
>.|.|TRBV11-3|TRBJ2-1
CASGVTGDEQFF
TGTGCCAGCGGCGTCACAGGCGATGAGCAGTTCTTC
>.|TRBD2|TRBV5-1|TRBJ2-1
CASSHGLASYNEQFF
TGCGCCAGCAGCCACGGACTAGCGTCCTACAATGAGCAGTTCTTC
>.|.|TRBV30|TRBJ1-5
CAWTLGGGQPQHF
TGTGCCTGGACCCTGGGCGGGGGCCAGCCCCAGCATTTT
>.|.|TRBV21-1|TRBJ1-2
CASSKGPRTNYGYTF
TGTGCCAGCAGCAAAGGGCCGAGGACTAACTATGGCTACACCTTC
>.|.|TRBV3-1/TRBV3-2|TRBJ1-3
CATQPNSGNTIYF
TGTGCCACCCAACCTAACTCTGGAAACACCATATATTTT
>.|.|TRBV29-1|TRBJ2-1
CSVDLRAHLNEQFF
TGCAGCGTTGACCTGAGGGCACACCTCAATGAGCAGTTCTTC
>.|.|TRBV12-5|TRBJ2-5
CASGLGTAYQETQYF
TGTGCTAGTGGTTTGGGAACAGCCTACCAAGAGACCCAGTACTTC
>.|TRBD1|TRBV18|TRBJ2-3
CASSQTGGATDTQYF
TGTGCCAGCTCACAAACAGGGGGCGCGACAGATACGCAGTATTTT
>.|.|TRBV6-2/TRBV6-3|TRBJ2-1
CASSSTRGLGSYNEQFF
TGTGCCAGCAGTTCTACTCGGGGTCTCGGGTCCTACAATGAGCAGTTCTTC
>.|.|TRBV7-3|TRBJ2-6
CASSSQPRRQGSANVLTF
TGTGCCAGCAGCTCTCAACCGAGGCGCCAGGGGTCGGCCAACGTCCTGACTTTC
>.|TRBD1|TRBV7-2|TRBJ2-4
CASSLGTGTLAKNIQYF
TGTGCCAGCAGCTTAGGGACAGGAACGCTAGCCAAAAACATTCAGTACTTC
>.|.|TRBV5-1|TRBJ2-5
CASSADIQETQYF
TGCGCCAGCAGCGCGGACATTCAAGAGACCCAGTACTTC
>.|.|TRBV2|TRBJ2-3
CASREGRGPDTQYF
TGTGCCAGCCGCGAGGGCAGGGGCCCAGATACGCAGTATTTT
>.|.|TRBV18|TRBJ1-2
CASSPPRQNGYTF
TGTGCCAGCTCACCACCGAGACAGAATGGCTACACCTTC
>.|.|TRBV5-5|TRBJ1-6
CASSTGTLDNSPLHF
TGTGCCAGCAGCACTGGGACTTTAGATAATTCACCCCTCCACTTT